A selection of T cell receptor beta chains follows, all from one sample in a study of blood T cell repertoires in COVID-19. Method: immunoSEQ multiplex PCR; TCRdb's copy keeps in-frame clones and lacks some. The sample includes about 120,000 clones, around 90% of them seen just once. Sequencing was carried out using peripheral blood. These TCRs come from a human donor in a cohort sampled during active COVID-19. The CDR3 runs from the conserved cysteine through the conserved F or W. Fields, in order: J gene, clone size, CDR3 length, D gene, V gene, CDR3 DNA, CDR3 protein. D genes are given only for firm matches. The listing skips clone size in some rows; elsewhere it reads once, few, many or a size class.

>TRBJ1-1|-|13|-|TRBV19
TGTGCCAGCAGCGCTAACATGAACACTGAAGCTTTCTTT
CASSANMNTEAFF
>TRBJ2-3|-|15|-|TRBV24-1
TGTGCCACCAGTGACCAGCGATCTCTTCCAGATACGCAGTATTTT
CATSDQRSLPDTQYF
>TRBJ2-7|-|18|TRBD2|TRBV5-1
TGCGCCAGCAGCTTGGTACCCTCCGGACTAGCGGGAGAGGATGAGCAGTACTTC
CASSLVPSGLAGEDEQYF
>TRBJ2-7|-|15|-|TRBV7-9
TGTGCCAGCACCGCCGGACAGTTCAGCTCCTACGAGCAGTACTTC
CASTAGQFSSYEQYF
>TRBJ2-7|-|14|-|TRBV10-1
TGCGCCAGTGCCCGGGATTTTCCCTCCTACGAGCAGTACTTC
CASARDFPSYEQYF
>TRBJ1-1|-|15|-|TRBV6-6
TGTGCCAGCGCATCGGTGGGGGGGAAGAACACTGAAGCTTTCTTT
CASASVGGKNTEAFF
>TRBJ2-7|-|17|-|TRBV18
TGTGCCAGCTCACCACTGGACACCTCTAGAACGTCCTACGAGCAGTACTTC
CASSPLDTSRTSYEQYF
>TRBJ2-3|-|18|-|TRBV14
TGTGCCAGCAGCCAAGATCTTTACACTAGCGGACAGGGGGATACGCAGTATTTT
CASSQDLYTSGQGDTQYF
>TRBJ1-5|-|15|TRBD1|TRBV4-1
TGCGCCAGCAGTCCGGACAGGTATAGCAATCAGCCCCAGCATTTT
CASSPDRYSNQPQHF
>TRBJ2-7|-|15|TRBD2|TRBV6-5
TGTGCCAGCAGGGTTGGCGGGGGGTCTTCCTACGAGCAGTACTTC
CASRVGGGSSYEQYF
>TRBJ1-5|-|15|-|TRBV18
TGTGCCAGCTCACCCAACAGGGTTAGCAATCAGCCCCAGCATTTT
CASSPNRVSNQPQHF
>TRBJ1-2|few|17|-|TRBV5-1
TGCGCCAGCAGCTTGGACCCGGTAGGGGGACCTAACTATGGCTACACCTTC
CASSLDPVGGPNYGYTF
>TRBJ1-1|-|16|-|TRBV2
TGTGCCAGCATCCTCGGCGGGGGGGGGCGAGGCACTGAAGCTTTCTTT
CASILGGGGRGTEAFF
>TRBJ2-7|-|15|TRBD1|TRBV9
TGTGCCAGCAGCTCCGGGACAGGGGGTCTCTACGAGCAGTACTTC
CASSSGTGGLYEQYF
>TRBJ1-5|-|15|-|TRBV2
TGTGCCAGCACCAGACAGACCACTAGCAATCAGCCCCAGCATTTT
CASTRQTTSNQPQHF
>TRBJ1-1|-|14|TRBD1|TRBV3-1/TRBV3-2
TGTGCCAGCAGCTCGATGGACAGGGTCACTGAAGCTTTCTTT
CASSSMDRVTEAFF
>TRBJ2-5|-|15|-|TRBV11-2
TGTGCCAGCAGCTTAGACCGGACTGTCAAGGGGGCCCAGTACTTC
CASSLDRTVKGAQYF
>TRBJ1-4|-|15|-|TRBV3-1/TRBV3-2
TGTGCCAGCAGCCAAGACTCGGGGGGATCTGAAAAACTGTTTTTT
CASSQDSGGSEKLFF
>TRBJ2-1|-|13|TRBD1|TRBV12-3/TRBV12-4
TGTGCCAGCAGTTCGGACAGGGGTAATGAGCAGTTCTTC
CASSSDRGNEQFF
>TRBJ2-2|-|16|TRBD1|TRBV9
TGTGCCAGCAGCTTCCGGACAGGGTCGAACACCGGGGAGCTGTTTTTT
CASSFRTGSNTGELFF
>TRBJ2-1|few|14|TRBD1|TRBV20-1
TGCAGTGCTAGTCCCCTTGACAGGGTCCTTGAGCAGTTCTTC
CSASPLDRVLEQFF
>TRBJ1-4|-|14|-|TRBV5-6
TGTGCCAGCAGCTTGGGACTCACAGGAGATAAGCTGTTTTTT
CASSLGLTGDKLFF
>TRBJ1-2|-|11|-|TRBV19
TGTGCCAGTAGTATTGGGACTCAAAACACCTTC
CASSIGTQNTF
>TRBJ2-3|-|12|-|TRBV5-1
TGCGCCAGCAGCCACAGAACAGATACGCAGTATTTT
CASSHRTDTQYF
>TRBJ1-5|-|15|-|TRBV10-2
TGCGCCAGCAGTGAAGACAGCGCCAGCAATCAGCCCCAGCATTTT
CASSEDSASNQPQHF
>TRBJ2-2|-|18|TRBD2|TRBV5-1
TGCGCCAGCAGCTTGTATCCTAGCGGGAGACGTAGCACCGGGGAGCTGTTTTTT
CASSLYPSGRRSTGELFF
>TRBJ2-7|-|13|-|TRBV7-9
TGTGCCAGCAGCTTAACTACTGGCTACGAGCAGTACTTC
CASSLTTGYEQYF
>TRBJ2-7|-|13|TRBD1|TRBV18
TGTGCCAGCTCACCACAGACAGGGGATGAGCAGTACTTC
CASSPQTGDEQYF
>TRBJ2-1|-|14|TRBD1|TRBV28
TGTGCCAGCACTCCTCCCGGACAGGGTGTGGAGCAGTTCTTC
CASTPPGQGVEQFF
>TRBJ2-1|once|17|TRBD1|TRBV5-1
TGCGCCAGCAGCTTGTTATCGACAGGGATTATCGACAATGAGCAGTTCTTC
CASSLLSTGIIDNEQFF
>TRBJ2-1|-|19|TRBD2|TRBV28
TGTGCCAGCAGTCCCTTCGCTCGGACTAGCGGGAGGACCTACAATGAGCAGTTCTTC
CASSPFARTSGRTYNEQFF
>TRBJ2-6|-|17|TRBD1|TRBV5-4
TGTGCCAGCAGCCTGGGACAGAGGAACTCTGGGGCCAACGTCCTGACTTTC
CASSLGQRNSGANVLTF
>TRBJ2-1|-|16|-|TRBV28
TGTGCCAGCAGTGACAGTTTCGGAGGGCGGAACAATGAGCAGTTCTTC
CASSDSFGGRNNEQFF
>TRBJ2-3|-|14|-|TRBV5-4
TGTGCCATGGGAGTGGGAGCTGGCACAGATACGCAGTATTTT
CAMGVGAGTDTQYF
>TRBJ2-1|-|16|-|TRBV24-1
TGTGCCACCAGTGACGCGAGCGGGCCTACCTACAATGAGCAGTTCTTC
CATSDASGPTYNEQFF
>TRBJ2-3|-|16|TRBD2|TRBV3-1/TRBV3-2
TGTGCCAGCAGCCGCCGGACTAGCGGATACACAGATACGCAGTATTTT
CASSRRTSGYTDTQYF
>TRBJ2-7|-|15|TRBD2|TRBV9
TGTGCCAGCAGCGTAGGGACGGGAGGCCTCTACGAGCAGTACTTC
CASSVGTGGLYEQYF
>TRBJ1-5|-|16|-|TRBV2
TGTGCCAGCAGTGAGCAGGGGTGGGTTCTGAATCAGCCCCAGCATTTT
CASSEQGWVLNQPQHF
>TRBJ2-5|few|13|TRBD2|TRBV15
TGTGCCACCACGAGCGGGAGACGGGAGACCCAGTACTTC
CATTSGRRETQYF
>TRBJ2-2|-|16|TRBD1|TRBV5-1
TGCGCCAGCAGCGAGAGGGGGCTATCATACACCGGGGAGCTGTTTTTT
CASSERGLSYTGELFF
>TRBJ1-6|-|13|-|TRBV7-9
TGTGCCAGCAGCTGGGAGTCGCATTCACCCCTCCACTTT
CASSWESHSPLHF
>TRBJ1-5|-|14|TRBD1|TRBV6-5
TGTGCCAGCAGAAGAGACAGGGGAGGTCAGCCCCAGCATTTT
CASRRDRGGQPQHF
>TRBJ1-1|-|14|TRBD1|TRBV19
TGTGCCAGTAGTATGGGACAGGGTGGCACTGAAGCTTTCTTT
CASSMGQGGTEAFF
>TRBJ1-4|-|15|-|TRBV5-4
TGTGCCAGCAGCCCAGCCGTAGGAGCTAATGAAAAACTGTTTTTT
CASSPAVGANEKLFF
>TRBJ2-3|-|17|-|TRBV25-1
TGTGCCAGCAGCCCTATGGGGGCGACAGGGCGGGAAGATACGCAGTATTTT
CASSPMGATGREDTQYF
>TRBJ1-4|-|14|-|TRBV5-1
TGCGCCAGCAGCAAGACTAGCGCTAGTGAAAAACTGTTTTTT
CASSKTSASEKLFF
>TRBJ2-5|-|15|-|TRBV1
TGCACCAGCAGCCAAGATGAGGCAGTCCAAGAGACCCAGTACTTC
CTSSQDEAVQETQYF
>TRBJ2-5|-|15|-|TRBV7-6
TGTGCCAGCAGCTTAGCGCGAAACAGGGTTGAGACCCAGTACTTC
CASSLARNRVETQYF
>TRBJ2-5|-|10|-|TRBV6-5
TGTGCCAGCCGGAGAGAGACCCAGTACTTC
CASRRETQYF